The clone carrying this T cell receptor (beta chain) was counted a few times. Together with a sample-barcoded 5' primer, a J-beta primer mix was included in a second PCR lasting about 7 to 11 cycles. TCRdb ran MiXCR on the 5' RACE reads and lists one entry per CDR3 protein. The sample contains about 650,000 distinct CDR3 sequences, approximately 52% of which appear only once. This entry belongs to a study of blood T cells in healthy people across ages. CDR3 length: 14 residues. Germline V lookup: CDR1 MNHEY, CDR2 SMNVEV (reference sequence). V was trimmed by 2 bases and J by 5 bases, leaving 12 bases between them.

This chain connects TRBV27 to TRBJ1-1, with D perhaps matching TRBD1 (6 bases). This TCR was sampled from a woman at least 80 years old in good health. The sample consisted of blood. The CDR3 region is CASSLPGARTEAFF. In DNA form, the CDR3 reads TGTGCCAGCAGTTTACCGGGGGCGAGGACTGAAGCTTTCTTT.